This TCR beta chain derives from a study of T cell changes during pregnancy in multiple sclerosis. This clone was found once. Germline V gives CDR1 SEHNR, CDR2 FQNEAQ (reference sequence). V lost 3 bases and J lost 3; bases outside the gene matches: 6. The CDR3 loop spans 15 amino acids. Libraries were prepared by immunoSEQ multiplex PCR; TCRdb keeps only in-frame clonotypes and omits some of them. The sample includes 90,000 or so clones, approximately 89% of them seen just once. The V call is TRBV7-9, the J call TRBJ1-2; 8 nucleotides line up with TRBD1. This sample comprised peripheral blood, obtained before pregnancy. This TCR came from a female donor with multiple sclerosis, enrolled in a pregnancy study. The DNA of the CDR3 is TGTGCCAGCAGCTTGGACAGGGCAAACTACTATGGCTACACCTTC. Translated: CASSLDRANYYGYTF.